The clone carrying this T cell receptor beta chain occurred a few times. Profiling relied on immunoSEQ multiplex PCR, and the TCRdb table lists in-frame clones only, not all of them. In the table there are 150,000 to 200,000 clones, around 91% of which are singletons. The entry originates in a study of control samples from healthy donors and cancer patients. The CDR3 sequence is 15 residues long. The V end was cut by 4 bases, the J end by 0 bases, with 12 bases between. Per the germline V gene, CDR1 is GTSNPN and CDR2 is SVGIG (reference sequence). This clonotype was sampled from a woman in her 30s in good health. Sequencing was performed on blood. V usage is TRBV30 and J usage is TRBJ2-2; perhaps TRBD1 as D (6 bases). CDR3 in DNA: TGTGCCTGGACTCCAGGGGTAGCGAACACCGGGGAGCTGTTTTTT. Translated, it gives CAWTPGVANTGELFF.